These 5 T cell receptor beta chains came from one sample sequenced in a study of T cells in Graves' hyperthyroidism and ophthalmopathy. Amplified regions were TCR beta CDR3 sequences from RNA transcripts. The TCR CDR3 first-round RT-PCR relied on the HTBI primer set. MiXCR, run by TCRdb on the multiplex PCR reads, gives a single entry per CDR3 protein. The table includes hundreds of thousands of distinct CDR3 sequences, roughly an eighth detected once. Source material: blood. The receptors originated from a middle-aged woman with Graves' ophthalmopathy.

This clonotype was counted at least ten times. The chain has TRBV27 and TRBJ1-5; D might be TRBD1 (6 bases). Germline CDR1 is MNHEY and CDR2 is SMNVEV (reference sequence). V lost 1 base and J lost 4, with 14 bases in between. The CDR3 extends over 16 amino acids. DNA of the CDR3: TGTGCCAGCAGTTTATTGGCGGGTCAGGGGAATCAGCCCCAGCATTTT. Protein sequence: CASSLLAGQGNQPQHF.

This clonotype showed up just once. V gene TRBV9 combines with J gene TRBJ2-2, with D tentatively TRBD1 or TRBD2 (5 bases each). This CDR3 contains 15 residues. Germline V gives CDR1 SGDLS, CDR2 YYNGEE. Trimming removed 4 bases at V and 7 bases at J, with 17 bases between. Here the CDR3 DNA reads TGTGCCAGCAGCAGAGACTGGGACCCGCACGGGGAGCTGTTTTTT. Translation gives CASSRDWDPHGELFF. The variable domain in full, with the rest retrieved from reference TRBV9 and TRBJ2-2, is DSGVTQTPKHLITATGQRVTLRCSPRSGDLSVYWYQQSLDQGLQFLIQYYNGEERAKGNILERFSAQQFPDLHSELNLSSLELGDSALYFCASSRDWDPHGELFFGEGSRLTVL.

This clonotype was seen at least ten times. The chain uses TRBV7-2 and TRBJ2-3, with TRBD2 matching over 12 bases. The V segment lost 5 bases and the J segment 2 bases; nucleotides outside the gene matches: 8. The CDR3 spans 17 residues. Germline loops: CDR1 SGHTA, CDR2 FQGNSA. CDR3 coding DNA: TGTGCCAGCAGCCCTAGGACTAGCGGGACATACACAGATACGCAGTATTTT. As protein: CASSPRTSGTYTDTQYF.

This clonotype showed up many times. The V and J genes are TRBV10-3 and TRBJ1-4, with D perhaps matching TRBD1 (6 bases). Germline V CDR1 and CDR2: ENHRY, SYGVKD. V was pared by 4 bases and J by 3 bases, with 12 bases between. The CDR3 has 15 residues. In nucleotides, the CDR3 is TGTGCCATCAGTGCCACGGGGGCTGCTAATGAAAAACTGTTTTTT. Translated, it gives CAISATGAANEKLFF.

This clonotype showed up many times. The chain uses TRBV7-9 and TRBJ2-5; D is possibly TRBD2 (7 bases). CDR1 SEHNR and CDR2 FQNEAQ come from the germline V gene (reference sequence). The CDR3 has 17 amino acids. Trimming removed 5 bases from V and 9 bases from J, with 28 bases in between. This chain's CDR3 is CASSVGYEGDYGMAQYF. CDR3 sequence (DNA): TGTGCCAGCAGCGTTGGGTACGAGGGGGACTACGGGATGGCCCAGTACTTC.